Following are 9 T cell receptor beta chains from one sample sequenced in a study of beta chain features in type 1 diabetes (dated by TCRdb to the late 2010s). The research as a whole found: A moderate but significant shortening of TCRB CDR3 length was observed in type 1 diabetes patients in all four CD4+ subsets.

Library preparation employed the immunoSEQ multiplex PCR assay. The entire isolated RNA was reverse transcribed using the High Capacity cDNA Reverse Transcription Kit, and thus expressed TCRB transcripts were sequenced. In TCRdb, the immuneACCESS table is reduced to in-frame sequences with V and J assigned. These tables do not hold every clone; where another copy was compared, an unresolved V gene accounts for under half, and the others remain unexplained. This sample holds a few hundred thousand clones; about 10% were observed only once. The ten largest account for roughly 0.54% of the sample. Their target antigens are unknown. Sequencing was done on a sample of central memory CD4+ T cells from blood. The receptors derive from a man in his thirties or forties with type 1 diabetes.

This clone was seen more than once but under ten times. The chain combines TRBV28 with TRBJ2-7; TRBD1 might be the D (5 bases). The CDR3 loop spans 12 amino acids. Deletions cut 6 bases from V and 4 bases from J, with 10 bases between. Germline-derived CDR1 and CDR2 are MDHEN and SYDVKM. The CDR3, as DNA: TGTGCCAGCAGGATTACAGGATACGAGCAGTACTTC. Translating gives CASRITGYEQYF.

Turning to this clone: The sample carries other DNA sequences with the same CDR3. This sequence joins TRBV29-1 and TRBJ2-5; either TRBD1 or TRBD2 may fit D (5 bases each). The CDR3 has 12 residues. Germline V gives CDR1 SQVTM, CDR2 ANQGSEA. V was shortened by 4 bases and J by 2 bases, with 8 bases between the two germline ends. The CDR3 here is CSVGGLQETQYF. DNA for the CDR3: TGCAGCGTTGGGGGGTTACAAGAGACCCAGTACTTC.

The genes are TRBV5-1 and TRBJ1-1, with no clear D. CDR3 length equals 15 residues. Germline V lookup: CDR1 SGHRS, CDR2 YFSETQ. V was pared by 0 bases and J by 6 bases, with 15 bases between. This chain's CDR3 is CASSLEPGGRPEAFF. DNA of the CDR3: TGCGCCAGCAGCTTGGAACCGGGAGGTAGGCCTGAAGCTTTCTTT.

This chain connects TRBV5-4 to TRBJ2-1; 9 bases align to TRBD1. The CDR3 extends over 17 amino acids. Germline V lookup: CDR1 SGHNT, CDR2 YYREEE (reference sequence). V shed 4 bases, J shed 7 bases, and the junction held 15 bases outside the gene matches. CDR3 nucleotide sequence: TGTGCCAGCAGCCAAAGGGCCCTGACAGGGGGTGTGAATGAGCAGTTCTTC. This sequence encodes CASSQRALTGGVNEQFF. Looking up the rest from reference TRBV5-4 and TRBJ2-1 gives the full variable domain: ETGVTQSPTHLIKTRGQQVTLRCSSQSGHNTVSWYQQALGQGPQFIFQYYREEENGRGNFPPRFSGLQFPNYSSELNVNALELDDSALYLCASSQRALTGGVNEQFFGPGTRLTVL.

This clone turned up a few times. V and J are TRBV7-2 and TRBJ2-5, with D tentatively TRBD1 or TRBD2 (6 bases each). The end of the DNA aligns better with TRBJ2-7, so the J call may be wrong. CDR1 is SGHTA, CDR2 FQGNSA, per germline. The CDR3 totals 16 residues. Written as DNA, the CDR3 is TGTGCCAGCAGCATCACGGGGGCGGTTAGCTCCTACGAGCAGTACTTC. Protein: CASSITGAVSSYEQYF.

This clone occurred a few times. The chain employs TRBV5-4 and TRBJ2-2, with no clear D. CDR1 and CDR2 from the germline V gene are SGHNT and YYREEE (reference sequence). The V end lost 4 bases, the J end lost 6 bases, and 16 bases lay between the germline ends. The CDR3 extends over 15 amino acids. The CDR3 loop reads CASSPTPSGSGELFF. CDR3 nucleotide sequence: TGTGCCAGCAGCCCCACCCCCTCCGGGTCCGGGGAGCTGTTTTTT.

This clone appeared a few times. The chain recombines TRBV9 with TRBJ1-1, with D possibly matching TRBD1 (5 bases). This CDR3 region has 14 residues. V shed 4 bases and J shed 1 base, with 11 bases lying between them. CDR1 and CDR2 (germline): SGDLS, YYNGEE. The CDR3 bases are TGTGCCAGCAGCTTTCAGGGAGGGAACACTGAAGCTTTCTTT. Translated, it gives CASSFQGGNTEAFF. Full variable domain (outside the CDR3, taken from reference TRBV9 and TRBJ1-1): DSGVTQTPKHLITATGQRVTLRCSPRSGDLSVYWYQQSLDQGLQFLIQYYNGEERAKGNILERFSAQQFPDLHSELNLSSLELGDSALYFCASSFQGGNTEAFFGQGTRLTVV.

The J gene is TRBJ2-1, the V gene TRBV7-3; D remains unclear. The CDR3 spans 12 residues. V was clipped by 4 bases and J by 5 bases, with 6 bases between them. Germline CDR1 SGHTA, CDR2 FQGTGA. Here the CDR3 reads CASSSDDNEQFF. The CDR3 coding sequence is TGTGCCAGCAGCTCTGACGACAATGAGCAGTTCTTC.

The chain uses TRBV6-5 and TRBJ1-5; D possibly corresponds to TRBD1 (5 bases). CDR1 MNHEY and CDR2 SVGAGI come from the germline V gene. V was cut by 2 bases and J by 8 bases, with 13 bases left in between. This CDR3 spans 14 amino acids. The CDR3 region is CASSYPGGGEPQHF. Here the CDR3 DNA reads TGTGCCAGCAGTTACCCGGGGGGGGGAGAGCCCCAGCATTTT.